What follows describes a single T cell receptor beta chain. The sample originates from a study of T cell changes during pregnancy in multiple sclerosis. Assay used: immunoSEQ multiplex PCR; TCRdb lists only in-frame clones, some missing. The sample consists of more than 90,000 clones, 91% of them appearing once. This receptor was identified in a female donor with multiple sclerosis, enrolled in a pregnancy study. The material was peripheral blood, obtained in the second trimester of pregnancy.

For the CDR3, the DNA is TGTGCCAGCAGCTTGAGGTCAGATACGCAGTATTTT. Its protein is CASSLRSDTQYF. The rearrangement links TRBV7-9 to TRBJ2-3; unclear D gene. CDR1 SEHNR and CDR2 FQNEAQ come from the germline V gene (reference sequence). V shed 3 bases and J shed 4 bases, with 5 bases lying between them. The CDR3 loop spans 12 amino acids.